The 19 T cell receptor beta chains below were found in one sample sequenced in a study of T cells in localized non-small cell lung cancer. Clones were sequenced by immunoSEQ multiplex PCR, and TCRdb holds only the in-frame ones, with some missing. The sample shows about 33,000 clones, around 73% of them seen only once. Sequenced here: peripheral blood, sampled before any cancer treatment. The receptor source for this set is a male donor aged 60 or over with stage II squamous cell lung carcinoma.

There are a few counts of this clone. The chain carries TRBV7-2 and TRBJ1-6; D is possibly TRBD1 (5 bases). The germline gives CDR1 SGHTA, CDR2 FQGNSA. Trimming cost V 5 bases and J 4 bases, with 9 bases left between them. The CDR3 covers 14 residues. CDR3 DNA sequence: TGTGCCAGCAGCCCGGGACGGTATAATTCACCCCTCCACTTT. Protein product: CASSPGRYNSPLHF.

The chain uses TRBV18 and TRBJ2-1, with TRBD2 identical over 13 bases. This CDR3 contains 16 residues. V shed 3 bases, J shed 5 bases, and the junction held 4 bases outside the gene matches. Germline V gene sequence: CDR1 KGHSH, CDR2 LQKENI. The CDR3 DNA follows: TGTGCCAGCTCACCGGGACTAGCGGGGCTGAACAATGAGCAGTTCTTC. Its protein is CASSPGLAGLNNEQFF.

The count of this clone is one. This chain joins TRBV7-8 and TRBJ1-5, with D perhaps matching TRBD1 (5 bases). The CDR3 sequence is 15 residues long. The V gene lost 5 bases and the J gene lost 4 bases, with 15 bases spanning the gap. Germline loops: CDR1 SGHVS, CDR2 FQNEAQ. CDR3 region: CASSPGDGRNQPQHF. Here the CDR3 DNA reads TGTGCCAGCAGCCCCGGGGACGGTAGGAATCAGCCCCAGCATTTT.

V and J are TRBV4-1 and TRBJ2-3, with 8 bases aligning to TRBD2. The CDR3 length is 18 residues. Germline assignment: CDR1 MGHRA and CDR2 YSYEKL. The V and J ends lost 1 base and 0 bases, in that order; junction bases with no gene match: 9. The CDR3 sequence is CASSQGRGGQTSTDTQYF. Here the CDR3 DNA reads TGCGCCAGCAGCCAAGGGCGCGGGGGGCAAACTAGCACAGATACGCAGTATTTT.

This chain joins TRBV7-3 and TRBJ2-2; TRBD2 might be the D (5 bases). Per the germline V gene, CDR1 is SGHTA and CDR2 is FQGTGA. The CDR3 contains 16 residues. The ends were cut back, 0 bases at V and 0 bases at J, with 8 bases in the middle. CDR3 region: CASSLTGVANTGELFF. The CDR3 DNA sequence: TGTGCCAGCAGCTTAACGGGAGTTGCGAACACCGGGGAGCTGTTTTTT.

This rearrangement joins TRBV27 to TRBJ2-4, with D possibly TRBD2 on 5 matching bases. CDR3 length: 16 residues. CDR1 MNHEY and CDR2 SMNVEV come from the germline V gene (reference sequence). The ends were cut back, 5 bases at V and 9 bases at J, with 23 bases in the middle. The CDR3 DNA follows: TGTGCCAGCAGTCTTCTCCCGGACTCCACTGGCGGCATTCAGTACTTC. As protein: CASSLLPDSTGGIQYF.

This chain uses TRBV25-1 with TRBJ1-1; a weak D match, TRBD1 (5 bases). The V end lost 6 bases, the J end lost 4 bases, and 12 bases lay between the germline ends. Germline V gene data show CDR1 as MGHDK and CDR2 as SYGVNS. This CDR3 is built from 13 residues. The CDR3 reads CASSFQGSTEAFF. Here the CDR3 DNA reads TGTGCCAGCAGCTTCCAGGGATCCACTGAAGCTTTCTTT.

The J gene is TRBJ2-3, the V gene TRBV19, with TRBD2 as a possible D gene (5 bases). The length of the CDR3 is 14 residues. The V end lost 5 bases, the J end lost 0 bases, and 9 bases lay between the germline ends. The germline gives CDR1 LNHDA, CDR2 SQIVND (reference sequence). The CDR3 sequence: CASSLDYSTDTQYF. CDR3 DNA sequence: TGTGCCAGTAGTCTTGACTATAGCACAGATACGCAGTATTTT. The full variable domain, its missing parts supplied by reference TRBV19 and TRBJ2-3, is DGGITQSPKYLFRKEGQNVTLSCEQNLNHDAMYWYRQDPGQGLRLIYYSQIVNDFQKGDIAEGYSVSREKKESFPLTVTSAQKNPTAFYLCASSLDYSTDTQYFGPGTRLTVL.

This clone appeared a single time. The chain carries TRBV5-1 and TRBJ2-3, with 9 bases that match TRBD2. V trimming: 2 bases; J trimming: 5 bases; junction bases outside the gene matches: 9. The CDR3 has 16 amino acids. Germline-derived CDR1 and CDR2 are SGHRS and YFSETQ. The CDR3 DNA sequence: TGCGCCAGCAGCTTCTATAAGCGGGAGGTTGGAGATACGCAGTATTTT. Translated: CASSFYKREVGDTQYF. Full variable domain (rest looked up from reference TRBV5-1 and TRBJ2-3): KAGVTQTPRYLIKTRGQQVTLSCSPISGHRSVSWYQQTPGQGLQFLFEYFSETQRNKGNFPGRFSGRQFSNSRSEMNVSTLELGDSALYLCASSFYKREVGDTQYFGPGTRLTVL.

The rearrangement links TRBV5-5 to TRBJ1-5, with no clear D. CDR1 and CDR2 (germline): SGHKS, YYEKEE (reference sequence). The CDR3 is made up of 15 amino acids. Trimming took off 4 bases at V and 7 bases at J, with 18 bases between the two ends. In nucleotides, the CDR3 is TGTGCCAGCAGCCCTCTTGGTGGTTCAGGCCAGCCCCAGCATTTT. Its translation is CASSPLGGSGQPQHF.

The gene calls are TRBV11-2 and TRBJ2-1, with a tentative D call TRBD2 (5 bases). V lost 4 bases and J lost 3, with 19 bases in between. This CDR3 is 17 amino acids long. The germline V gene encodes CDR1 SGHAT and CDR2 FQNNGV. CDR3 region: CASSSIPGVIFYNEQFF. Written as DNA, the CDR3 is TGTGCCAGCAGCTCTATACCCGGGGTAATTTTCTACAATGAGCAGTTCTTC. The full variable domain, rest sourced from reference TRBV11-2 and TRBJ2-1, is EAGVAQSPRYKIIEKRQSVAFWCNPISGHATLYWYQQILGQGPKLLIQFQNNGVVDDSQLPKDRFSAERLKGVDSTLKIQPAKLEDSAVYLCASSSIPGVIFYNEQFFGPGTRLTVL.

This clone occurred a few times. The V and J genes are TRBV6-1 and TRBJ2-3, with 9 bases fitting TRBD1. The CDR3 totals 14 residues. Germline V gene lookup returns CDR1 MNHNS and CDR2 SASEGT. V lost 7 bases, J lost 3 bases, and 5 bases stayed unmatched. The CDR3 reads CASTTGGWTDTQYF. CDR3 DNA: TGTGCCAGCACAACAGGGGGCTGGACAGATACGCAGTATTTT.

The gene calls are TRBV2 and TRBJ1-1; D gene unclear. The V gene lost 7 bases and the J gene lost 5 bases, with 11 bases spanning the gap. CDR1 is SNHLY and CDR2 is FYNNEI in the germline V gene. CDR3 length: 12 residues. The CDR3 bases are TGTGCCAGCACCCGGGAAGGGACTGAAGCTTTCTTT. Encoded protein: CASTREGTEAFF. Variable domain in full (rest from reference TRBV2 and TRBJ1-1): EPEVTQTPSHQVTQMGQEVILRCVPISNHLYFYWYRQILGQKVEFLVSFYNNEISEKSEIFDDQFSVERPDGSNFTLKIRSTKLEDSAMYFCASTREGTEAFFGQGTRLTVV.

This sequence joins TRBV2 and TRBJ1-2; the match to TRBD1 covers 12 bases. The CDR3 runs 15 residues. The germline gives CDR1 SNHLY, CDR2 FYNNEI. V shed 4 bases, J shed 7 bases, and the junction held 7 bases outside the gene matches. CDR3 sequence: CASSAMGQGALGYTF. DNA of the CDR3: TGTGCCAGCAGTGCCATGGGACAGGGGGCGCTTGGCTACACCTTC. Full variable domain (outside the CDR3, taken from reference TRBV2 and TRBJ1-2): EPEVTQTPSHQVTQMGQEVILRCVPISNHLYFYWYRQILGQKVEFLVSFYNNEISEKSEIFDDQFSVERPDGSNFTLKIRSTKLEDSAMYFCASSAMGQGALGYTFGSGTRLTVV.

The chain is built from TRBV18 and TRBJ2-7; TRBD2 matches 7 bases. The CDR3 sequence is 16 residues long. With 3 bases clipped from V and 0 bases from J, the junction kept 8 bases outside the gene matches. CDR1 is KGHSH, CDR2 LQKENI, per germline. CDR3 nucleotide sequence: TGTGCCAGCTCACCCCCTCAGGGAGGGAGCTCCTACGAGCAGTACTTC. As protein: CASSPPQGGSSYEQYF.

This clone was seen only a few times. The chain couples TRBV7-8 to TRBJ1-1, with D unclear. CDR3 length: 16 residues. V dropped 1 base and J dropped 1 base, with 13 bases sitting between them. CDR1 and CDR2 (germline): SGHVS, FQNEAQ. The CDR3 is CASSLGVEWRNTEAFF. Here the CDR3 DNA reads TGTGCCAGCAGCTTAGGTGTGGAATGGAGGAACACTGAAGCTTTCTTT.

The chain carries TRBV30 and TRBJ1-1; perhaps TRBD1 as D (6 bases). Germline-derived CDR1 and CDR2 are GTSNPN and SVGIG (reference sequence). This CDR3 comprises 16 residues. Trimming removed 1 base at V and 2 bases at J, with 17 bases between. For the CDR3, the DNA is TGTGCCTGGAGTGGAGGCAGCGGGGGACAAAACACTGAAGCTTTCTTT. Translation gives CAWSGGSGGQNTEAFF.

The V gene is TRBV9, the J gene TRBJ2-7; D tentatively reads TRBD1 or TRBD2 (6 bases each). The CDR3 is made up of 15 amino acids. V lost 3 bases and J lost 0, with 13 bases in between. Looked up from germline, CDR1 is SGDLS and CDR2 is YYNGEE. The CDR3 loop is CASSEGSGASYEQYF. CDR3 coding DNA: TGTGCCAGCAGCGAGGGATCGGGGGCCTCCTACGAGCAGTACTTC.

The table lists this clone with a count of one. The chain recombines TRBV4-1 with TRBJ2-7, with TRBD2 matching 9 bases. This CDR3 region has 15 residues. With 4 bases clipped from V and 0 bases from J, the junction kept 4 bases outside the gene matches. In germline, CDR1 is MGHRA, CDR2 YSYEKL. The CDR3 region is CASSLGAGGSYEQYF. The CDR3, as DNA: TGCGCCAGCAGCCTCGGAGCGGGGGGCTCCTACGAGCAGTACTTC.